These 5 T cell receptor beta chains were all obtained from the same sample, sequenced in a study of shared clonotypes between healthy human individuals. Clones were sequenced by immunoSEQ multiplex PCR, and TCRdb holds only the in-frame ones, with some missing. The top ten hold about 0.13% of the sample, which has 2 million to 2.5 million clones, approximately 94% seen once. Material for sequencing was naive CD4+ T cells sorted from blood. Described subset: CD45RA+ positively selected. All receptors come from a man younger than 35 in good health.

CDR3 amino acids: CASSINRGGSTKQYF. The CDR3 DNA is TGTGCCAGCAGTATAAACCGGGGAGGGTCGACTAAGCAGTACTTC. The chain uses TRBV28 and TRBJ2-7, with 7 bases lining up with TRBD2. Per germline, CDR1 MDHEN and CDR2 SYDVKM. This CDR3 comprises 15 residues. Trimming at V came to 5 bases and at J to 8 bases, leaving 15 bases not matched to a gene.

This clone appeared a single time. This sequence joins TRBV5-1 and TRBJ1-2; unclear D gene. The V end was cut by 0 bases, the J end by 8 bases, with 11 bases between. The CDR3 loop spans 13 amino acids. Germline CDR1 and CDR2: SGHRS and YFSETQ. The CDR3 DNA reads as TGCGCCAGCAGCTTGGCCAAGGGCTTGGGCTACACCTTC. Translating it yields CASSLAKGLGYTF.

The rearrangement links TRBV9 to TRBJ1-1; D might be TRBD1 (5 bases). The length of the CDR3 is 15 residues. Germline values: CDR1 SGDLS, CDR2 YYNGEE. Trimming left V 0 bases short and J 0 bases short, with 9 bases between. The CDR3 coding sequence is TGTGCCAGCAGCGTAGAACAGGTGATGAACACTGAAGCTTTCTTT. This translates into CASSVEQVMNTEAFF.

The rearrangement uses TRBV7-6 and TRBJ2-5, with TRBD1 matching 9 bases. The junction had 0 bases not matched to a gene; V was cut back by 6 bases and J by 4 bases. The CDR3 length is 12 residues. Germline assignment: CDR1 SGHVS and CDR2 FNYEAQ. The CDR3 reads CASRGQGETQYF. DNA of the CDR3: TGTGCCAGCAGGGGACAGGGAGAGACCCAGTACTTC.

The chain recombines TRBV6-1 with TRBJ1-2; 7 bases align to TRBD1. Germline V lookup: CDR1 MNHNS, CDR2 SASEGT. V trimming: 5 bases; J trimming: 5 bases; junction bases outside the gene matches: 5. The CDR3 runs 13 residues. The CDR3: CASSLLTGYGYTF. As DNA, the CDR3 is TGTGCCAGCAGTCTCCTGACAGGGTATGGCTACACCTTC.